In its sample, the clone carrying this T cell receptor beta chain was seen many times. Trimming pared 3 bases from V and 2 bases from J, leaving 12 bases between. The CDR3 covers 15 residues. The germline CDR1 and CDR2 sequences are SEHNR and FQNEAQ (reference sequence). The data stem from a study of Graves' ophthalmopathy and Graves' hyperthyroidism. RNA transcripts were the source from which TCR beta CDR3 regions were amplified. First-round RT-PCR with HTBI primers preceded a second-round multiplex PCR. Each CDR3 protein is one row after TCRdb ran MiXCR on the multiplex PCR reads. The table shows roughly 500,000 distinct CDR3 sequences, with approximately 15% occurring only once.

V gene TRBV7-9 combines with J gene TRBJ2-3; the D gene could be TRBD1 or TRBD2 (6 bases each). Sequencing was carried out using blood. This clonotype was sampled from a woman in her 30s with Graves' ophthalmopathy. The CDR3 protein is CASSFGGPPTDTQYF. The CDR3 bases are TGTGCCAGCAGCTTCGGGGGCCCCCCCACAGATACGCAGTATTTT.